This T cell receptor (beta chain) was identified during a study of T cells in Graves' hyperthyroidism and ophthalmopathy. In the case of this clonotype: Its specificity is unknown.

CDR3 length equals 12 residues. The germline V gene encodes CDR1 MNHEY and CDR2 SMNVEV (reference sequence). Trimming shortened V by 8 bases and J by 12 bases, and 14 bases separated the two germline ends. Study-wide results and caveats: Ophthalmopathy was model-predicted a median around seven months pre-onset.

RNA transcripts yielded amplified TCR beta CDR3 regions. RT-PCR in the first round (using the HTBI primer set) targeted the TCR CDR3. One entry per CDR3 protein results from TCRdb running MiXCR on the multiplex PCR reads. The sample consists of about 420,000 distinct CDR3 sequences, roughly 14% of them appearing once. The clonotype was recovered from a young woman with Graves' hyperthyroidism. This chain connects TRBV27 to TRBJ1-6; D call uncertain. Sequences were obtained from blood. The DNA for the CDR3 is TGTGCCAGCCCTTTTCCCCTTTTACCCCTCCACTTT. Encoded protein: CASPFPLLPLHF.